This T cell receptor beta chain was profiled in a study of memory CD4+ T cells and cytomegalovirus serostatus. Germline lookup yields CDR1 SGHTA and CDR2 FQGNSA. V dropped 5 bases and J dropped 9 bases, with 19 bases sitting between them. The CDR3 loop spans 14 amino acids. Using immunoSEQ multiplex PCR, the repertoire was profiled, and TCRdb retains in-frame clones only, with some absent. This table has roughly 40,000 clones, 75% to 80% appearing once. Single viable CD3+CD4+CD8-CD45RO+ cells were sorted as the memory CD4+ T cells. The sequence was collected from an adult in good health and CMV-seronegative. The chain carries TRBV7-2 and TRBJ1-1; weak D call: TRBD1 (5 bases). The specimen was memory CD4+ T cells from blood. This CDR3 is CASSPRAGLAQAFF. DNA for the CDR3: TGTGCCAGCAGCCCGCGGGCGGGACTGGCCCAAGCTTTCTTT.